The present T cell receptor beta chain was sequenced within a study of blood T cell repertoires in COVID-19. Study overall: Samples of COVID-19 (acute and convalescent) were obtained from the United States, Italy and Spain. PBMCs, B-cell-depleted T cells, or T cells provided the cDNA or gDNA that made up the material.

Methods used by the authors: Estimation of nucleated cell counts relied on the amplification of reference gene primers. Profiling relied on immunoSEQ multiplex PCR, and the TCRdb table lists in-frame clones only, not all of them. That table gives V, J and clone size, and the DNA gave D and trimming. The profile shows 150,000 or so clones, 84% of them singletons. The sample was peripheral blood. The sequence derives from a man younger than 30 with active or convalescent COVID-19.

CDR3 in amino acids: CASSEGQGSLGKLFF. In DNA form, the CDR3 reads TGTGCCAGCAGTGAAGGACAGGGGAGTCTCGGAAAACTGTTTTTT. The rearrangement links TRBV2 to TRBJ1-4, with 8 bases fitting TRBD1. The CDR3 is 15 amino acids. The germline V gene has CDR1 SNHLY and CDR2 FYNNEI. Trimming at V came to 1 base and at J to 10 bases, leaving 8 bases not matched to a gene.